This TCR beta chain was identified during a study of cytomegalovirus exposure and HLA in healthy donors. With 60 Vbeta and 13 Jbeta primers, the PCR was carried out. Generated by immunoSEQ multiplex PCR, the TCRdb table keeps only in-frame clones and is missing some. Here the sample spans a few hundred thousand clones, about 80% being singletons. With 5 bases removed from V and 3 bases from J, the gap between germline ends came to 13 bases. This CDR3 comprises 14 residues. Germline CDR1 reads SNHLY; CDR2 reads FYNNEI. Remarks on this clone: What it binds is not known.

Points from the study as a whole: In a later analysis, a missense DCLRE1C variant was linked to TCR beta V- and J-gene trimming.

The receptor was derived from a girl aged 5-17 years in good health and CMV-seronegative. The sequenced sample was PBMCs. V is TRBV2 and J is TRBJ1-2; tentative D call: TRBD1 (6 bases). The CDR3 DNA is TGTGCCAGCAGTCCTATGGCAGGGGACTATGGCTACACCTTC. Protein sequence: CASSPMAGDYGYTF.